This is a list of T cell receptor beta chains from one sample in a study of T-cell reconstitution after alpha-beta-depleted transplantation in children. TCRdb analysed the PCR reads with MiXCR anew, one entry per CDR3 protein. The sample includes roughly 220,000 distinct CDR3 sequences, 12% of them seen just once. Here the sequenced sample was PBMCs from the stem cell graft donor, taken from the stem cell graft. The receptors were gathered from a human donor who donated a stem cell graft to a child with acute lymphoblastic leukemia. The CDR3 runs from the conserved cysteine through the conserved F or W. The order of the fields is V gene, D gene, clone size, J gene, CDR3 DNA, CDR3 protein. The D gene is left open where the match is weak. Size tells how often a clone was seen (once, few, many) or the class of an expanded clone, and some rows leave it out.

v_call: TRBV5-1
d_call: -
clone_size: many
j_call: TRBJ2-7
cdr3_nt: TGCGCCAGCAGCTTCGGAGGGGACGAGCAGTACTTC
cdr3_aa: CASSFGGDEQYF

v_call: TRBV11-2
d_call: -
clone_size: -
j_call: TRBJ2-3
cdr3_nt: TGTGCCAGCAGCCTGGGACAGGGGGGACTAGCGGGCCCCACAGATACGCAGTATTTT
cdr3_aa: CASSLGQGGLAGPTDTQYF

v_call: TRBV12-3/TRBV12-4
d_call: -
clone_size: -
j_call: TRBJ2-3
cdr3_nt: TGTGCCAGCACTTTTGGCGTGGACTTTGGGGGGCAGAAAGATACGCAGTATTTT
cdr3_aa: CASTFGVDFGGQKDTQYF

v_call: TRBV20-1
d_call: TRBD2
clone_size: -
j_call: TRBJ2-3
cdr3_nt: TGCAGTGCCCTCGGATGGGGTAGCGGGGGGAGGACAGATACGCAGTATTTT
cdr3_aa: CSALGWGSGGRTDTQYF

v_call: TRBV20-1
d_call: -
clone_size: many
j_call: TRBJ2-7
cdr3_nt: TGCAGTGCCCTGACCGCGGGGATAGGGTTTTCCGAGCAGTACTTC
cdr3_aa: CSALTAGIGFSEQYF

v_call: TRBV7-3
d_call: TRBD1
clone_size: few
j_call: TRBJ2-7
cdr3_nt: TGTGCCAGCAGCTTAACCGGGACAGGGTTACAGTACTTC
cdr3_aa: CASSLTGTGLQYF

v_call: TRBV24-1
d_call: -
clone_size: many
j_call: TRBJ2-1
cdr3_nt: TGTGCCACCAGTGATTTGCCAGGTGTCAATGAGCAGTTCTTC
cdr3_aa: CATSDLPGVNEQFF

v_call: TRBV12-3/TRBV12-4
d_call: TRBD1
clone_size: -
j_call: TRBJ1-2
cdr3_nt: TGTGCCAGCAGTTTTCGGGACAGGGGGGTCTATGGCTACACCTTC
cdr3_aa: CASSFRDRGVYGYTF

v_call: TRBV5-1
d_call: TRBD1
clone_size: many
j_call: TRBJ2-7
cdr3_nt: TGCGCCAGCAGCTTGGGGCCAGGGGGTCTCTACGAGCAGTACTTC
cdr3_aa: CASSLGPGGLYEQYF

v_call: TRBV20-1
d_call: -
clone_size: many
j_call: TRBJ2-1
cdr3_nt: TGCAGTGCGAGGGACTTTCTCTCCTACAATGAGCAGTTCTTC
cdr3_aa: CSARDFLSYNEQFF

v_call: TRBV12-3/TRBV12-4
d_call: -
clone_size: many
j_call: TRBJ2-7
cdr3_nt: TGTGCCAGCAGTTCTCCCCCTCTCCACTACGAGCAGTACTTC
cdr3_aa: CASSSPPLHYEQYF

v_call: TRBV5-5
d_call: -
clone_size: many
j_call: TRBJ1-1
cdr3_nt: TGTGCCAGCAGCTTTGCGGAGGGGGGAGGGACCGAAGCTTTCTTT
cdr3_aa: CASSFAEGGGTEAFF

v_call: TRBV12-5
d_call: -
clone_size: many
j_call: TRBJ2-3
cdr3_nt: TGTGCTAGTGCTTCCCGGGGGGCATCCGATACGCAGTATTTT
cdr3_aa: CASASRGASDTQYF

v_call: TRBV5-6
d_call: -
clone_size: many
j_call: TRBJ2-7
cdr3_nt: TGTGCCAGCAGCCCGGGGGACGGCGGACTCTACGAGCAGTACTTC
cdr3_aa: CASSPGDGGLYEQYF

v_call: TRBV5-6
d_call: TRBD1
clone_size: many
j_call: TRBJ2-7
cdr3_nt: TGTGCCAGCAGCCCGGGGGGGACAGGGGGCCACGAGCAGTACTTC
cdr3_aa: CASSPGGTGGHEQYF

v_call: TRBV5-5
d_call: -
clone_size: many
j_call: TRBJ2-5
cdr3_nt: TGTGCCAGCAGCTTGGTGGGGACGGAAGAGACCCAGTACTTC
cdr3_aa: CASSLVGTEETQYF

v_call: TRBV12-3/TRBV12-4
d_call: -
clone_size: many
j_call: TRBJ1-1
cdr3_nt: TGTGCCAGCACCCCGGGACCTTTACAAGCAGAAGCTTTCTTT
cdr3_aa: CASTPGPLQAEAFF

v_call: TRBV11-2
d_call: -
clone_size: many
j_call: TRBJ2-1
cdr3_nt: TGTGCCAGCAACGAAGGGACTTACCTACAAGATGAGCAGTTCTTC
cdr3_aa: CASNEGTYLQDEQFF

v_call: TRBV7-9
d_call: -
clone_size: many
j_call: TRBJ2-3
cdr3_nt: TGTGCCAGCAGCTGGGGACTGGAGATGCATTTT
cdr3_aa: CASSWGLEMHF

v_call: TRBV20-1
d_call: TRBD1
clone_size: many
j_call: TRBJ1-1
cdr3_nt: TGCAGTGCTACCAGGGACAGCGTCGTGAACACTGAAGCTTTCTTT
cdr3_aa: CSATRDSVVNTEAFF

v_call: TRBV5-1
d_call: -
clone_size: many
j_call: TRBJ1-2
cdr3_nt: TGCGCCAGCAGCCCATCCGGACAGTACGGCTACACCTTC
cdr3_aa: CASSPSGQYGYTF

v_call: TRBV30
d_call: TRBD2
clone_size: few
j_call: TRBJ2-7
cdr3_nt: TGTGCCTGGGCCCGTGACAGTCTCGGGGGGTACGAGCAGTACTTC
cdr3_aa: CAWARDSLGGYEQYF

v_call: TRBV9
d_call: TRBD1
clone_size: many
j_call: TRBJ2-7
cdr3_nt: TGTGCCAGCAGCGCGGGGACAGCCAGCTCCTACGAGCAGTACTTC
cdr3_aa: CASSAGTASSYEQYF

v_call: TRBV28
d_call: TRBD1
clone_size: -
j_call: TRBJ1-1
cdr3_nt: TGTGCCAGCAGTCTACAACCGGGACAGGGGAACACTGAAGCTTTCTTT
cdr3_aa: CASSLQPGQGNTEAFF

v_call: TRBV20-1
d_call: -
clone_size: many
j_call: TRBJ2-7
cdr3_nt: TGCAGTGCTAGAGATGCCCGTGGAGAATTAGCCTACGAGCAGTACTTC
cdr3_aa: CSARDARGELAYEQYF

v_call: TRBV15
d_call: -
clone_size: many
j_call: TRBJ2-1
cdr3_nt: TGTGCCACCAGCGGTGGGACCTACAATGAGCAGTTCTTC
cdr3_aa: CATSGGTYNEQFF

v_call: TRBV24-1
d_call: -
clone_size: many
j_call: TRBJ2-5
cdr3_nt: TGTGCCACCAGTGGCTCGGGAGAGACCCAGTACTTC
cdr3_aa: CATSGSGETQYF

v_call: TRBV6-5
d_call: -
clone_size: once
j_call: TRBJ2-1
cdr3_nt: TGTGCCAGCAGTTACTCTTCGGAGTACAATGAGCAGTTCTTC
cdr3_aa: CASSYSSEYNEQFF

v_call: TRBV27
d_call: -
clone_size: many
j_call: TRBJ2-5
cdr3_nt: TGTGCCAGCAGTCCCCGGGGAATGCGGGCGAGGGAGACCCAGTACTTC
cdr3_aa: CASSPRGMRARETQYF

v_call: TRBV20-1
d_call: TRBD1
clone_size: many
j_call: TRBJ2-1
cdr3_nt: TGCAGTGCTAGAGTCGACAGGGGGGTCTACAATGAGCAGTTCTTC
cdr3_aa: CSARVDRGVYNEQFF

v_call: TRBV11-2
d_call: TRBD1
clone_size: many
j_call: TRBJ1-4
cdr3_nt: TGTGCCAGCAGCAGGACAGGGTGGCGCGAAAAACTGTTTTTT
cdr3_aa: CASSRTGWREKLFF

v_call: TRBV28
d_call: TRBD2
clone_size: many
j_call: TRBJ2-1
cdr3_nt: TGTGCCAGCAGTCTAATTAGCGGGAGCTCCTACAATGAGCAGTTCTTC
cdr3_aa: CASSLISGSSYNEQFF

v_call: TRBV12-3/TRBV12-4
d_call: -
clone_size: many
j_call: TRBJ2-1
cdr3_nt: TGTGCCAGCAGTTTAGCGCGGAAGACCTACAATGAGCAGTTCTTC
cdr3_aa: CASSLARKTYNEQFF

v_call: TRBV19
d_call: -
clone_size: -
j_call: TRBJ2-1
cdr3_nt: TGTGCCAGTAGTATCCTGAGCTCCTACAATGAGCAGTTCTTC
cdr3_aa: CASSILSSYNEQFF

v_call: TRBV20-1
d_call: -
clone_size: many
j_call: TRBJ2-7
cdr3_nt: TGCAGTGCTGTACGCCAGGGGAACGAGCAGTACTTC
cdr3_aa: CSAVRQGNEQYF

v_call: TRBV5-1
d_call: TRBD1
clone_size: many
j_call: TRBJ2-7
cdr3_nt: TGCGCCAGCAGGCCGCGGACAGGCTCTAATGAGCAGTACTTC
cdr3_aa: CASRPRTGSNEQYF

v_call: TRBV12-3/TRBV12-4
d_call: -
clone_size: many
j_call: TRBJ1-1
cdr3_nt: TGTGCCAGTACCTTACGGGCAGAAAACACTGAAGCTTTCTTT
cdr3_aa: CASTLRAENTEAFF

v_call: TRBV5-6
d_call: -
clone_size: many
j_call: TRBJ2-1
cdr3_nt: TGTGCCAGCAGCTTTGCGGCCATATACAATGAGCAGTTCTTC
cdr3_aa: CASSFAAIYNEQFF

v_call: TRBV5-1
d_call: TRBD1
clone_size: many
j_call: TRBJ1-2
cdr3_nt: TGCGCCAGCAGCTTGGACGGGACAGGGAACTATGGCTACACCTTC
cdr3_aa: CASSLDGTGNYGYTF

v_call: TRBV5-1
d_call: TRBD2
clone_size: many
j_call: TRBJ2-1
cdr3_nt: TGCGCCAGCAGCTCGTTTAGCGGGGGGGCCAGGTCCTACAATGAGCAGTTCTTC
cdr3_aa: CASSSFSGGARSYNEQFF

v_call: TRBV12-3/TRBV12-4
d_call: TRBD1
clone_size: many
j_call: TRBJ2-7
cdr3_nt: TGTGCCAGCACCTGGGACAGGAGCTCCTACGAGCAGTACTTC
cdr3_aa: CASTWDRSSYEQYF

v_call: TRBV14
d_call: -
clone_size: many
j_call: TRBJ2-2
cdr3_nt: TGTGCCAGCGGCAAGGGATCGGCCGGGGAGCTGTTTTTT
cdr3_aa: CASGKGSAGELFF

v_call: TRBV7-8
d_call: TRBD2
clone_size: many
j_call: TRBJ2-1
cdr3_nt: TGTGCCAGCAGCGGGAGGGTCGGACGAAACAATGAGCAGTTCTTC
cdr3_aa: CASSGRVGRNNEQFF

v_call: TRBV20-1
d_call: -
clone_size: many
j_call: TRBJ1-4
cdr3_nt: TGCAGTGCTAGGTGGCAGACTAATGAAAAACTGTTTTTT
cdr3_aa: CSARWQTNEKLFF

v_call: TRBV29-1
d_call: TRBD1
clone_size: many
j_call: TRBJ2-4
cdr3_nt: TGCAGCGTCCAACGGGACAGGGGGAACATTCAGTACTTC
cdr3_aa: CSVQRDRGNIQYF

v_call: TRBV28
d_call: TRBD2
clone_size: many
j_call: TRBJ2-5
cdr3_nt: TGTGCCAGCAGTTTCGGGGGGCAAGAGACCCAGTACTTC
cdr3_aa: CASSFGGQETQYF

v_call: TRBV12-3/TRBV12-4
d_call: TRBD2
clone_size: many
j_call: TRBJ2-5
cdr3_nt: TGTGCCAGCAGTCCTTTCTCGGCGGGGGGAGAGACCCAGTACTTC
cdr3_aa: CASSPFSAGGETQYF

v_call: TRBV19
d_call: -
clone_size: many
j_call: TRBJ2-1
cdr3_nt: TGTGCCAGTACTTCCCACGGAAACTACAATGAGCAGTTCTTC
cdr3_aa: CASTSHGNYNEQFF

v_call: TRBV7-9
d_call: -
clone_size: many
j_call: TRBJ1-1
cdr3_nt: TGTGCCAGCAGCTTATTTGGGAGTAATACTGAAGCTTTCTTT
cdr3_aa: CASSLFGSNTEAFF

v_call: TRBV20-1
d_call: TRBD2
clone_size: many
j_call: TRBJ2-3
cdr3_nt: TGCAGTGCTAGACCTCGCCTAGCGGAAATCACAGATACGCAGTATTTT
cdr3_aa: CSARPRLAEITDTQYF

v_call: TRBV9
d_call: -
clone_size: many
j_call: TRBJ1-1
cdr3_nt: TGTGCCAGCAGCTTAGGGGAAGGGCGCACTGAAGCTTTCTTT
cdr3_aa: CASSLGEGRTEAFF

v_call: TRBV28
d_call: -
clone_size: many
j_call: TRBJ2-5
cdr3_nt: TGTGCCAGCAGTGACAGAGAGGGGGAGACCCAGTACTTC
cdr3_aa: CASSDREGETQYF

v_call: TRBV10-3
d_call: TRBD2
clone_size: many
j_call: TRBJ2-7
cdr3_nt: TGTGCCATCCGCCTAGGGACTACCTACGAGCAGTACTTC
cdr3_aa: CAIRLGTTYEQYF

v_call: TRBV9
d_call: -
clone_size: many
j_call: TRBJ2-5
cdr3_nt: TGTGCCAGCAGCGTAGGAGCGAATCAGGGGGGAGAGACCCAGTACTTC
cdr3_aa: CASSVGANQGGETQYF

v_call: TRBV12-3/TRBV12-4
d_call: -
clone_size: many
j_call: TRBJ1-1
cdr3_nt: TGTGCCAGCAGCCCAGTGAACACTGAAGCTTTCTTT
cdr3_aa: CASSPVNTEAFF